The 28 T cell receptor beta chains below were found in one sample sequenced in a study of shared clonotypes between healthy human individuals. Data came from immunoSEQ multiplex PCR; TCRdb stores just in-frame clones and leaves some out. The table includes around 240,000 clones, approximately 70% detected once. The sample comprised memory CD4+ T cells sorted from blood. Stated subset: CD45RA-negative fraction. The receptors originated from a man aged 30 to 45 in good health.

This clone turned up a few times. V is TRBV5-6 and J is TRBJ2-7; D call uncertain. CDR3 length: 11 residues. Germline lookup yields CDR1 SGHDT and CDR2 YYEEEE. The V end was cut by 2 bases, the J end by 5 bases, with 5 bases between. The CDR3 DNA is TGTGCCAGCAGCTTTATCAACGAGCAGTACTTC. Translating gives CASSFINEQYF.

This clone showed up just a few times. The chain couples TRBV2 to TRBJ1-5; D uncertain. CDR1 is SNHLY, CDR2 FYNNEI, per germline. The V gene lost 2 bases and the J gene lost 3 bases, with 14 bases spanning the gap. The CDR3 sequence is 16 residues long. As DNA, the CDR3 is TGTGCCAGCAGTGAACTTTCCGGGTTAAACAATCAGCCCCAGCATTTT. Translation gives CASSELSGLNNQPQHF.

This sequence joins TRBV6-1 and TRBJ1-5; D possibly corresponds to TRBD1 (5 bases). Germline V CDR1 and CDR2: MNHNS, SASEGT. V lost 5 bases to trimming and J lost 5 bases, with 7 bases between them. The CDR3 covers 12 residues. CDR3 sequence: CASSRTYQPQHF. In DNA, the CDR3 is TGTGCCAGCAGTAGGACATATCAGCCCCAGCATTTT.

In this sample, this clone turned up a few times. J is TRBJ2-5 and V is TRBV5-4; weak D call: TRBD2 (6 bases). CDR1 is SGHNT and CDR2 is YYREEE in the germline V gene (reference sequence). The CDR3 has 16 residues. Trimming took off 4 bases at V and 0 bases at J, with 16 bases between the two ends. In nucleotides, the CDR3 is TGTGCCAGCAGCCCGTTCGGGGGTGGATACCAAGAGACCCAGTACTTC. It encodes CASSPFGGGYQETQYF.

The chain's CDR3 is CASSARDRGSHEQFF. DNA for the CDR3: TGTGCCAGCAGTGCCCGGGACAGGGGGAGCCATGAGCAGTTCTTC. This rearrangement joins TRBV6-1 to TRBJ2-1; 11 bases line up with TRBD1. The CDR3 has 15 residues. Germline CDR1 is MNHNS and CDR2 is SASEGT. V shed 4 bases and J 8 bases; nucleotides not matched to a gene: 7.

The rearrangement uses TRBV28 and TRBJ2-1, with D maybe TRBD2 (5 bases). The CDR3 loop spans 14 amino acids. Germline CDR1 reads MDHEN; CDR2 reads SYDVKM. The V end was cut by 3 bases, the J end by 9 bases, with 15 bases between. CDR3 protein: CASSFVGSTTEQFF. CDR3 bases: TGTGCCAGCAGTTTTGTGGGGAGTACAACTGAGCAGTTCTTC.

This chain uses TRBV20-1 with TRBJ2-3; D is ambiguous. V was clipped by 4 bases and J by 4 bases, with 6 bases between them. The CDR3 is 11 residues long. The germline V gene encodes CDR1 DFQATT and CDR2 SNEGSKA (reference sequence). CDR3 coding DNA: TGCAGTGCTATATTAGCAGATACGCAGTATTTT. Translating it yields CSAILADTQYF.

This sequence joins TRBV30 and TRBJ2-1; 9 bases align to TRBD2. The CDR3 spans 16 residues. With V trimmed by 0 bases and J by 7 bases, 10 bases remained unmatched. Germline loops: CDR1 GTSNPN, CDR2 SVGIG (reference sequence). CDR3 residues: CAWSVPRGRAFNEQFF. CDR3 in DNA: TGTGCCTGGAGTGTTCCCCGCGGGAGGGCCTTTAATGAGCAGTTCTTC.

The chain carries TRBV5-1 and TRBJ2-3; 10 nucleotides match TRBD2. CDR1 SGHRS and CDR2 YFSETQ come from the germline V gene. The CDR3 sequence is 15 residues long. The ends lost 4 bases at V and 1 base at J; junction bases unmatched: 3. The CDR3, as DNA: TGCGCCAGCAGCCAAGGACTAGCGGGCACAGATACGCAGTATTTT. It specifies CASSQGLAGTDTQYF. Based on the CDR3 plus reference TRBV5-1 and TRBJ2-3, the full variable domain is KAGVTQTPRYLIKTRGQQVTLSCSPISGHRSVSWYQQTPGQGLQFLFEYFSETQRNKGNFPGRFSGRQFSNSRSEMNVSTLELGDSALYLCASSQGLAGTDTQYFGPGTRLTVL.

This rearrangement joins TRBV11-2 to TRBJ2-7, with TRBD1 identical over 8 bases. Germline V gene sequence: CDR1 SGHAT, CDR2 FQNNGV. Trimming took 5 bases from V and 4 from J; bases not matched to a gene: 4. The CDR3 runs 13 residues. CDR3 nucleotide sequence: TGTGCCAGCAGCCCCCGGACAGGGTACGAGCAGTACTTC. Its protein is CASSPRTGYEQYF.

The gene calls are TRBV18 and TRBJ2-7; D is perhaps TRBD2 (6 bases). Trimming took off 3 bases at V and 7 bases at J, with 10 bases between the two ends. Germline V CDR1 and CDR2: KGHSH, LQKENI. This CDR3 is built from 12 residues. The CDR3 region has the DNA TGTGCCAGCTCACCCTTTGGGGGGGAGCAGTACTTC. It codes for CASSPFGGEQYF.

The J gene is TRBJ1-5, the V gene TRBV12-1. TRBV12-1 is termed a pseudogene. The CDR3 totals 16 residues. CDR3 sequence reads: CASSFGTICSNQPQHF. CDR3 DNA sequence: TGTGCCAGCAGCTTTGGAACCATTTGTAGCAATCAGCCCCAGCATTTT.

The genes are TRBV5-8 and TRBJ2-4, with 7 bases aligning to TRBD1. The CDR3 has 14 residues. Trimming at V came to 4 bases and at J to 8 bases, leaving 9 bases not matched to a gene. Germline V gene lookup returns CDR1 SGHTS and CDR2 YDEGEE. Here the CDR3 reads CASSNYRGWDIQYF. DNA for the CDR3: TGTGCCAGCAGCAACTACAGGGGATGGGACATTCAGTACTTC.

The table lists this clone with a count of one. The rearrangement uses TRBV5-1 and TRBJ2-3, with TRBD2 matching 10 bases. V gave up 0 bases and J gave up 4 bases; unmatched junction bases: 11. The CDR3 covers 18 residues. Germline V gene lookup returns CDR1 SGHRS and CDR2 YFSETQ. The CDR3 here is CASSLVPTSGPPADTQYF. Here the CDR3 DNA reads TGCGCCAGCAGCTTGGTTCCGACTAGCGGGCCCCCGGCAGATACGCAGTATTTT.

The chain carries TRBV2 and TRBJ1-2; D gene uncertain. There are 16 residues in the CDR3. Germline V gene sequence: CDR1 SNHLY, CDR2 FYNNEI. V was trimmed by 1 base and J by 4 bases, leaving 16 bases between them. The CDR3 bases are TGTGCCAGCAGTGAAGACCGGGAAGCCGGAGCCTATGGCTACACCTTC. It translates to CASSEDREAGAYGYTF.

The chain recombines TRBV11-2 with TRBJ2-3; D is possibly TRBD2 (5 bases). CDR1 is SGHAT and CDR2 is FQNNGV in the germline V gene. V was trimmed by 1 base and J by 0 bases, leaving 11 bases between them. This CDR3 comprises 16 residues. CDR3 sequence (DNA): TGTGCCAGCAGCTTAGGCATCGGGATGAGCACAGATACGCAGTATTTT. Translating it yields CASSLGIGMSTDTQYF.

This sequence joins TRBV29-1 and TRBJ1-1, with 7 nucleotides matching TRBD1. The CDR3 sequence is 12 residues long. Germline V gene lookup returns CDR1 SQVTM and CDR2 ANQGSEA. With 5 bases clipped from V and 6 bases from J, the junction kept 6 bases outside the gene matches. The CDR3 region is CSVTRQGSEAFF. DNA for the CDR3: TGCAGCGTTACTCGACAGGGCTCTGAAGCTTTCTTT.

This clone was observed once. The chain joins TRBV4-2 to TRBJ2-7; the match to TRBD1 covers 9 bases. J lost 2 bases, V lost 5 bases, and 7 bases had no gene match. The CDR3 length is 15 residues. Germline V gene sequence: CDR1 LGHNA, CDR2 YNFKEQ. The CDR3 DNA follows: TGTGCCAGCAGCTCGACCGGGACAGGGACCTACGAGCAGTACTTC. This translates into CASSSTGTGTYEQYF.

This sequence joins TRBV2 and TRBJ1-5; no clear D. Germline V gene data show CDR1 as SNHLY and CDR2 as FYNNEI. V was cut by 5 bases and J by 4 bases, with 6 bases left in between. CDR3 length: 12 residues. CDR3 protein: CASSQQNQPQHF. CDR3 in DNA: TGTGCCAGCAGTCAACAAAATCAGCCCCAGCATTTT.

The CDR3 reads CASSPFGAIDYNEQFF. The CDR3 region has the DNA TGTGCCAGCAGCCCCTTCGGGGCGATCGACTACAATGAGCAGTTCTTC. The chain combines TRBV11-3 with TRBJ2-1; D may be TRBD1 or TRBD2 (5 bases each). V was trimmed by 5 bases and J by 3 bases, leaving 17 bases between them. This CDR3 spans 16 amino acids. CDR1 is SGHNT, CDR2 YENEEA, per germline.

This clone was counted ten times or more. This chain joins TRBV6-1 and TRBJ2-3; the match to TRBD1 covers 9 bases. Germline V CDR1 and CDR2: MNHNS, SASEGT. Trimming took 8 bases from V and 2 from J; bases not matched to a gene: 5. This CDR3 is 14 amino acids long. CDR3 amino acids: CASWDRAYTDTQYF. DNA for the CDR3: TGTGCCAGCTGGGACAGGGCCTACACAGATACGCAGTATTTT.

The gene calls are TRBV6-5 and TRBJ2-1, with TRBD2 identical over 9 bases. V dropped 4 bases and J dropped 1; count of bases not matched to a gene: 5. This CDR3 is built from 16 residues. CDR1 MNHEY and CDR2 SVGAGI come from the germline V gene. CDR3 loop: CASSSSLAGSYNEQFF. The CDR3 DNA sequence: TGTGCCAGCAGTTCCTCCCTAGCGGGGTCCTACAATGAGCAGTTCTTC.

V is TRBV11-2 and J is TRBJ1-5, with 11 nucleotides matching TRBD1. The CDR3 extends over 15 amino acids. CDR1 and CDR2 from the germline V gene are SGHAT and FQNNGV. J gave up 5 bases and V 6 bases, and 6 bases lay outside the gene matches. CDR3 amino acids: CASRRDRGTHQPQHF. The CDR3 coding sequence is TGTGCCAGCAGACGGGACAGGGGGACCCATCAGCCCCAGCATTTT.

This CDR3 is CASSLGTRVTDTQYF. The CDR3 region has the DNA TGTGCCAGCAGTTTAGGGACTAGAGTAACAGATACGCAGTATTTT. The V and J genes are TRBV27 and TRBJ2-3; 8 nucleotides align to TRBD2. Per germline, CDR1 MNHEY and CDR2 SMNVEV (reference sequence). V gave up 2 bases and J gave up 3 bases; unmatched junction bases: 4. The CDR3 length is 15 residues.

The chain has TRBV10-1 and TRBJ2-3; no definite D call. Germline V gene lookup returns CDR1 WNHNN and CDR2 SYGVQD (reference sequence). The ends were cut back, 4 bases at V and 2 bases at J, with 7 bases in the middle. This CDR3 has 13 amino acids. CDR3 nucleotide sequence: TGCGCCAGCAGTGGAATCCACACAGATACGCAGTATTTT. Translating gives CASSGIHTDTQYF.

The rearrangement joins TRBV11-2 to TRBJ2-5, with TRBD1 matching over 8 bases. V shed 4 bases and J 13 bases; nucleotides not matched to a gene: 11. This CDR3 is built from 13 residues. Germline V gene sequence: CDR1 SGHAT, CDR2 FQNNGV. The CDR3 nucleotides read TGTGCCAGCAGCTCCCAGGATGGGGGGACAGGGTACTTC. Residues: CASSSQDGGTGYF. The complete variable domain, with remaining parts taken from reference TRBV11-2 and TRBJ2-5, reads EAGVAQSPRYKIIEKRQSVAFWCNPISGHATLYWYQQILGQGPKLLIQFQNNGVVDDSQLPKDRFSAERLKGVDSTLKIQPAKLEDSAVYLCASSSQDGGTGYFGPGTRLLVL.

This clone was detected only a few times. For the CDR3, the DNA is TGTGCCAGCAGCGAAAGACTAGATTATTTGGGGGATACGCAGTATTTT. Translation gives CASSERLDYLGDTQYF. The chain is built from TRBV7-9 and TRBJ2-3; maybe TRBD2 (6 bases). Germline values: CDR1 SEHNR, CDR2 FQNEAQ (reference sequence). This CDR3 comprises 16 residues. Trimming shortened V by 5 bases and J by 6 bases, and 21 bases separated the two germline ends. Variable domain in full (rest from reference TRBV7-9 and TRBJ2-3): DTGVSQNPRHKITKRGQNVTFRCDPISEHNRLYWYRQTLGQGPEFLTYFQNEAQLEKSRLLSDRFSAERPKGSFSTLEIQRTEQGDSAMYLCASSERLDYLGDTQYFGPGTRLTVL.

The chain joins TRBV6-1 to TRBJ2-7, with a possible D match to TRBD1 (5 bases). The length of the CDR3 is 14 residues. CDR1 and CDR2 (germline): MNHNS, SASEGT. V dropped 7 bases and J dropped 7 bases, with 20 bases sitting between them. In DNA, the CDR3 is TGTGCCAGCAAACACAAGGGGCCGACAGTGGAGCAGTACTTC. Its translation: CASKHKGPTVEQYF.